This TCR beta chain was found in a study of T cell responses to AZD1222 COVID-19 vaccine (dated by TCRdb to about 2021). Regarding the complete study: TCR sequencing covered 230 to 250 trial participants: 207 given two doses of AZD1222 and approximately 26 given two doses of MenACWY control vaccine. Trial participants were enrolled into age subgroups of 18-55, 56-69 and 70-plus years, which contained approximately 150, 28 and 58 TCR-sequenced participants, respectively.

The CDR3 contains 17 residues, cysteine and phenylalanine counted. The entry retains the CDR3 DNA only, 51 bases that are in frame from base 1. CDR1 SGHTA and CDR2 FQGNSA were looked up in the germline V gene. At the junction V is shortened by 5 bases and J by 0 bases; bases outside the gene matches: 7. This specimen's time point label, interpreted: about 28 days (+/-7) after the second vaccine dose. AZD1222 recipients with second doses at about 4 weeks or about 12 weeks were pooled, because spike-specific TCR depth and breadth did not differ between schedules. Vaccinee samples came from UK trials COV001 and COV002, including a single-blind randomized controlled phase 2/3 trial of AZD1222 (ChAdOx1 nCoV-19) in healthy adults. For TCRbeta chain sequencing, PBMC samples from trial participants were taken at day 0 and at day 28 after the second dose. A note on this clone: This clone's antigen is unknown. Base quality data are lacking; no much larger clone is found one base away.

The CDR3 regions of human TCRbeta chains were analyzed by immunosequencing. In the source study's methods: Repertoire TCRs were checked for matches against a reference library of SARS-CoV-2-specific TCRs that had been generated using the MIRA antigen-specificity platform. Breadth meant the fraction of unique TCRs that were SARS-CoV-2-associated, whereas depth meant the fraction of total T cells that were SARS-CoV-2-associated. Each spike-specific TCR was assigned to its reactive spike region and to a CD4 or CD8 class using the MIRA data. Log10-transformed breadth and depth values were compared by one-way ANOVA with Sidak's multiple comparisons tests. TCRdb obtained this table from immuneACCESS and retained in-frame rearrangements with V and J assigned. These tables miss some clones; where compared with another copy, unresolved V genes account for less than half of the shortfall, and the remainder is unexplained. For V, J and clone size, that table is used; D and trimming come from the DNA. Recorded for this sample are over 95,000 clones; approximately 84% of them occurred a single time. Of the sample, 11% to 15% is held by the ten largest clones.

Study-wide conclusions, independent of this receptor: Vaccine-associated CD4 TCRs spanned the whole spike protein, with dominant responses in regions 160-218 and 743-854. Most participants were white British and females outnumbered males, and the authors suggested that clonal diversity may have been underestimated. Conclusions about previously exposed vaccinees were limited because only six or seven AZD1222 recipients were SARS-CoV-2 seropositive at baseline. After two AZD1222 doses, spike-specific TCR breadth and depth were significantly higher than at day 0 and than in MenACWY recipients. The 56-69-year group was small, and its depth increase did not reach significance, likely because of low power. Nearly half of unique spike-specific TCRs reportedly recognized epitopes outside regions mutated in the B.1.351 and B.1.1.7 variants. Because no samples from the day 14 peak response were available, repertoires could be characterized only after the peak T cell response.

The sequences come from peripheral blood, collected 28 days after the second AZD1222 dose. The TCR was taken from an adult who received the AZD1222 COVID-19 vaccine. The sequence is built from TRBV7-2 and TRBJ1-3, with 10 bases matching TRBD1. The CDR3 here reads CASSIDRGRLSGNTIYF. The DNA sequence is given as TGTGCCAGCAGCATCGACAGGGGGCGCCTCTCTGGAAACACCATATATTTT.